This T cell receptor (beta chain) appears in the sequencing data of a study of blood T cell repertoires in COVID-19. Across the study: Samples representing acute and convalescent COVID-19 were sourced from the United States, Italy and Spain. The cDNA or gDNA used as material had been derived from T cells, B-cell-depleted T cells, or PBMCs.

Study processing details: Using reference gene primer amplification, nucleated cell counts were estimated. This table comes from immunoSEQ multiplex PCR, and its TCRdb copy is limited to in-frame clones, with some not included. Clonal size and the V and J genes are those of that table, whereas D and trimming came from the DNA. The sample records more than 75,000 clones, around nine tenths being singletons. The trim removed 4 bases at V and 8 bases at J, leaving 9 bases unmatched. This CDR3 comprises 14 residues. Germline V CDR1 and CDR2: LGHDT, YNNKEL (reference sequence). The sequencing input was peripheral blood. The chain employs TRBV3-1 (or the pseudogene TRBV3-2) and TRBJ2-3; TRBD1 matches at 7 bases. The receptor comes from a man of 80 years or more with active or convalescent COVID-19. This CDR3 reads CASSRQGDRGTQYF. The CDR3 DNA follows: TGTGCCAGCAGCCGCCAGGGGGATCGGGGTACGCAGTATTTT.